The text below deals with one T cell receptor (beta chain). The data belong to a study of blood T cell repertoires in COVID-19. Overall study: The United States, Italy and Spain supplied acute and convalescent COVID-19 samples. The cDNA or gDNA used as material had been derived from T cells, B-cell-depleted T cells, or PBMCs.

Original analysis: It was from reference gene primer amplification that nucleated cell counts were estimated. The assay was immunoSEQ multiplex PCR, and TCRdb's table has in-frame clones only and misses some. That table supplies the V and J calls and clone size; D and trimming were determined from the DNA. The sample has approximately 100,000 clones, around four fifths seen once. The CDR3 length is 16 residues. V lost 2 bases, J lost 4 bases, and 10 bases stayed unmatched. CDR1 is KGHSH, CDR2 LQKENI, per germline. The sequence was collected from a man aged 60 to 69 with acute or convalescent COVID-19. V usage is TRBV18 and J usage is TRBJ1-1; TRBD1 matches 7 bases. Sequencing input: peripheral blood. The CDR3 DNA reads TGTGCCAGCTCACCAGTTAACAGGGGAGGTAGCACTGAAGCTTTCTTT. This encodes CASSPVNRGGSTEAFF.